A selection of T cell receptor beta chains follows, all from one sample in a study of regulatory T cells in long-lasting Graves disease. TCRdb re-analysed the multiplex PCR reads in MiXCR, keeping a single row per CDR3 protein. This table holds roughly 350,000 distinct CDR3 sequences, around 15% found once. A further study also used this sample, focusing on T cells in Graves' hyperthyroidism and ophthalmopathy.

The sequencing here drew on peripheral blood mononuclear cells (PBMCs), taken at new diagnosis, from a patient treated with antithyroid drugs. These receptors all stem from a man aged 35 to 55 with Graves disease. Both conserved end residues are part of each CDR3. A D gene is named only where the DNA matches it firmly. Some rows have no size entry. The others give once, few or many, or a class for an expanded clone.

j_call clone_size d_call v_call cdr3_aa cdr3_nt
TRBJ2-5 - - TRBV12-3/TRBV12-4 CASSLAQGPGETQYF TGTGCCAGCAGTTTAGCCCAGGGGCCGGGGGAGACCCAGTACTTC
TRBJ1-1 - - TRBV20-1 CSARVGVGTEAFF TGCAGTGCTAGAGTGGGGGTCGGGACTGAAGCTTTCTTT
TRBJ2-1 many - TRBV12-3/TRBV12-4 CASSQTTVFNEQFF TGTGCCAGCAGTCAGACGACAGTTTTCAATGAGCAGTTCTTC
TRBJ1-6 few - TRBV19 CASTSRRGISYNSPLHF TGTGCCAGTACCTCGCGGCGGGGGATATCCTATAATTCACCCCTCCACTTT
TRBJ2-1 many - TRBV27 CASSSRGSYNEQFF TGTGCCAGCAGTTCACGCGGATCCTACAATGAGCAGTTCTTC
TRBJ2-1 - - TRBV11-3 CASSLAGGGGGGNEQFF TGTGCCAGCAGCTTAGCTGGGGGCGGAGGTGGGGGCAATGAGCAGTTCTTC
TRBJ2-5 many - TRBV9 CASSRRGGQETQYF TGTGCCAGCAGCCGGAGGGGGGGCCAAGAGACCCAGTACTTC
TRBJ2-7 - TRBD1 TRBV6-1 CASSQGQGSEQYF TGTGCCAGCAGCCAAGGACAGGGCAGCGAGCAGTACTTC
TRBJ2-7 - - TRBV7-9 CASSSTPGLHLEQYF TGTGCCAGCAGCTCGACCCCGGGACTGCATCTCGAGCAGTACTTC
TRBJ1-3 many - TRBV28 CASRRGSSGNTIYF TGTGCCAGCAGGCGGGGGAGCTCTGGAAACACCATATATTTT
TRBJ1-1 many - TRBV5-1 CASSLGGSANTEAFF TGCGCCAGCAGCTTGGGGGGGAGTGCGAACACTGAAGCTTTCTTT
TRBJ1-5 many - TRBV28 CASILGGGWNQPQHF TGTGCCAGCATTCTAGGGGGGGGGTGGAATCAGCCCCAGCATTTT
TRBJ1-2 many - TRBV11-2 CASSPTLQVANYGYTF TGTGCCAGCAGCCCTACCCTACAGGTAGCTAACTATGGCTACACCTTC
TRBJ1-1 - TRBD1 TRBV29-1 CSVVVRGPKNTEAFF TGCAGCGTTGTTGTAAGGGGGCCTAAGAACACTGAAGCTTTCTTT
TRBJ2-7 once TRBD2 TRBV27 CASSLYSGGALSYEQYF TGTGCCAGCAGTTTATACAGCGGGGGGGCCCTCTCCTACGAGCAGTACTTC
TRBJ2-2 many TRBD1 TRBV18 CASSGTANTGELFF TGTGCCAGCAGTGGGACAGCAAACACCGGGGAGCTGTTTTTT
TRBJ2-7 few - TRBV7-8 CASRQTPYEQYF TGTGCCAGCAGGCAAACACCCTACGAGCAGTACTTC
TRBJ2-5 many - TRBV7-9 CASSLGRGGGETQYF TGTGCCAGCAGCTTAGGCAGGGGCGGCGGAGAGACCCAGTACTTC
TRBJ2-2 few TRBD1 TRBV20-1 CSAWGQGKAGELFF TGCAGTGCTTGGGGACAGGGGAAGGCCGGGGAGCTGTTTTTT
TRBJ2-5 few - TRBV5-4 CASSAEQGQETQYF TGTGCCAGCAGCGCTGAACAGGGCCAAGAGACCCAGTACTTC
TRBJ2-4 few - TRBV5-1 CASSLEGENIQYF TGCGCCAGCAGCTTGGAGGGAGAAAACATTCAGTACTTC
TRBJ2-3 many - TRBV5-1 CASTGSSGGTDTQYF TGCGCCAGCACCGGATCCTCAGGGGGCACAGATACGCAGTATTTT
TRBJ1-1 once - TRBV6-1 CASSEGVRGHLF TGTGCCAGCAGTGAAGGTGTCCGGGGGCACCTCTTT
TRBJ2-5 many - TRBV18 CASSPQGEETQYF TGTGCCAGCAGCCCACAGGGAGAAGAGACCCAGTACTTC
TRBJ2-2 many - TRBV19 CASTPTVNTGELFF TGTGCCAGTACCCCGACAGTGAACACCGGGGAGCTGTTTTTT
TRBJ2-3 few - TRBV5-1 CASSLVITSTDTQYF TGCGCCAGCAGCTTGGTGATCACTAGCACAGATACGCAGTATTTT
TRBJ1-6 many - TRBV20-1 CSAKGWNSYNSPLHF TGCAGTGCTAAGGGGTGGAACTCCTATAATTCACCCCTCCACTTT
TRBJ2-2 few - TRBV6-1 CASSDMRRHNTGELFF TGTGCCAGCAGTGATATGCGCAGACACAACACCGGGGAGCTGTTTTTT
TRBJ1-4 once - TRBV20-1 CSTRGQDNEKLFF TGCAGTACTAGAGGGCAGGATAATGAAAAACTGTTTTTT
TRBJ1-1 many - TRBV6-1 CAISAEGTEAFF TGTGCCATCAGTGCAGAGGGCACTGAAGCTTTCTTT
TRBJ1-5 many - TRBV2 CASRSRERNQPQHF TGTGCCAGCAGGTCCAGGGAGCGCAATCAGCCCCAGCATTTT
TRBJ1-2 many TRBD1 TRBV28 CASTNPSGQGLYGYTF TGTGCCAGCACTAATCCCTCGGGACAGGGGCTCTATGGCTACACCTTC
TRBJ1-4 many - TRBV28 CASRKVGTTNEKLFF TGTGCCAGCAGAAAGGTGGGAACAACTAATGAAAAACTGTTTTTT
TRBJ2-5 many TRBD2 TRBV24-1 CATSGRGGRETQYF TGTGCCACCAGTGGCCGGGGGGGCCGCGAGACCCAGTACTTC
TRBJ1-2 few - TRBV20-1 CSAQAPGGYTF TGCAGTGCCCAAGCGCCGGGGGGCTACACCTTC
TRBJ2-1 - TRBD1 TRBV9 CASSGTGARAVNEQFF TGTGCCAGCAGCGGCACAGGGGCCCGGGCAGTCAATGAGCAGTTCTTC
TRBJ2-1 many TRBD2 TRBV7-8 CASSLSAGGSYNEQFF TGTGCCAGCAGCTTATCGGCGGGGGGGTCCTACAATGAGCAGTTCTTC
TRBJ2-2 - TRBD2 TRBV5-1 CASSPGRAANTGELFF TGCGCCAGCAGCCCGGGGAGGGCCGCGAACACCGGGGAGCTGTTTTTT
TRBJ2-1 many TRBD2 TRBV6-2/TRBV6-3 CASSYTPSGGNEQFF TGTGCCAGCAGTTACACGCCTAGCGGGGGCAATGAGCAGTTCTTC
TRBJ2-7 few TRBD1 TRBV9 CASSGQGYGQYF TGTGCCAGCAGCGGACAGGGATACGGGCAGTACTTC
TRBJ2-5 many - TRBV20-1 CSAPDPNQETQYF TGCAGTGCCCCGGATCCGAACCAAGAGACCCAGTACTTC
TRBJ2-1 - - TRBV11-1 CASSLGGTDYNEQFF TGTGCCAGCAGCTTAGGAGGGACCGACTACAATGAGCAGTTCTTC
TRBJ2-7 many - TRBV20-1 CSARDRRTYEQYF TGCAGTGCTAGAGATCGGAGGACCTACGAGCAGTACTTC
TRBJ2-7 many TRBD1 TRBV30 CAWRRDRPGHEQYF TGTGCCTGGAGAAGGGACAGGCCAGGCCACGAGCAGTACTTC